The 26 T cell receptor beta chains below all came from one sample that was sequenced in a study of control samples from healthy donors and cancer patients. Produced via immunoSEQ multiplex PCR; TCRdb's table is partial and in-frame only. This table has 78,000 or so clones, nearly 90% appearing once. Material: blood. Receptors originate from a woman between 45 and 65 years old in good health.

This clone showed up just a few times. This rearrangement joins TRBV5-1 to TRBJ2-1; D unclear. With 0 bases removed from V and 8 bases from J, the gap between germline ends came to 6 bases. The length of the CDR3 is 12 residues. Germline CDR1 is SGHRS and CDR2 is YFSETQ. The CDR3 sequence is CASSLAGDEQFF. DNA of the CDR3: TGCGCCAGCAGCTTGGCCGGCGATGAGCAGTTCTTC.

This chain links TRBV30 with TRBJ1-1; D not resolved. Trimming shortened V by 2 bases and J by 3 bases, and 10 bases separated the two germline ends. The length of the CDR3 is 13 residues. Germline CDR1 is GTSNPN and CDR2 is SVGIG (reference sequence). The CDR3: CAWSFVSHTEAFF. CDR3 in DNA: TGTGCCTGGAGTTTTGTGAGTCACACTGAAGCTTTCTTT.

This chain uses TRBV3-1 (or the pseudogene TRBV3-2) with TRBJ2-3; 13 nucleotides agree with TRBD2. CDR3 length: 14 residues. V shed 5 bases and J 6 bases; nucleotides not matched to a gene: 2. CDR1 and CDR2 (germline): LGHDT, YNNKEL (reference sequence). The CDR3 here is CASSKTSGGDTQYF. The CDR3 DNA follows: TGTGCCAGCAGCAAGACTAGCGGGGGGGATACGCAGTATTTT.

V usage is TRBV7-8 and J usage is TRBJ2-7, with D unclear. Germline V lookup: CDR1 SGHVS, CDR2 FQNEAQ. The V and J ends lost 2 bases and 2 bases respectively, with 7 bases between them. The CDR3 length is 13 residues. This CDR3 reads CASSLQYTYEQYF. The CDR3 bases are TGTGCCAGCAGCTTACAGTATACCTACGAGCAGTACTTC.

This chain joins TRBV11-2 and TRBJ2-1; a possible D gene is TRBD2 (6 bases). CDR3 size: 14 residues. The V gene's germline CDR1 is SGHAT and CDR2 FQNNGV. The V gene lost 2 bases and the J gene lost 5 bases, with 10 bases spanning the gap. CDR3 sequence (DNA): TGTGCCAGCAGCTTATACGGGGGACACAATGAGCAGTTCTTC. It yields the protein CASSLYGGHNEQFF.

The rearrangement links TRBV3-1 (or the pseudogene TRBV3-2) to TRBJ2-5; a weak D match, TRBD1 (5 bases). V gave up 1 base and J gave up 3 bases, with 9 bases separating them. Germline values: CDR1 LGHDT, CDR2 YNNKEL (reference sequence). The CDR3 is 14 amino acids. CDR3 bases: TGTGCCAGCAGCCAAGGAGACAGAAAAGAGACCCAGTACTTC. Protein sequence: CASSQGDRKETQYF.

The sample holds one count of this clone. CDR3 in amino acids: CASSFSQGPGTAVVEQYF. Written as DNA, the CDR3 is TGCGCCAGCAGCTTCTCCCAAGGTCCCGGGACGGCGGTTGTCGAGCAGTACTTC. The J gene is TRBJ2-7, the V gene TRBV5-1; D tentatively fits TRBD1 or TRBD2 (5 bases each). The germline CDR1 and CDR2 sequences are SGHRS and YFSETQ. The CDR3 has 18 amino acids. V was pared by 2 bases and J by 6 bases, with 27 bases between.

The chain is built from TRBV5-5 and TRBJ1-3; D may be TRBD1 (6 bases). The V end was cut by 0 bases, the J end by 4 bases, with 11 bases between. In germline, CDR1 is SGHKS, CDR2 YYEKEE (reference sequence). The CDR3 extends over 15 amino acids. The CDR3 region is CASSLVGDRGNTIYF. The CDR3 DNA is TGTGCCAGCAGCTTGGTTGGAGACAGGGGAAACACCATATATTTT.

J is TRBJ2-6 and V is TRBV19; 11 nucleotides agree with TRBD1. J lost 1 base, V lost 7 bases, and 3 bases had no gene match. Germline V CDR1 and CDR2: LNHDA, SQIVND (reference sequence). This CDR3 contains 16 residues. The CDR3 spells CASKGQGVSGANVLTF. DNA for the CDR3: TGTGCCAGTAAGGGACAGGGGGTTTCTGGGGCCAACGTCCTGACTTTC.

V is TRBV5-1 and J is TRBJ2-7, with 12 bases identical to TRBD2. Unmatched junction bases numbered 24, after V lost 6 bases and J lost 5 bases. The CDR3 is 20 residues long. From germline, CDR1 is SGHRS and CDR2 YFSETQ. The CDR3 bases are TGCGCCAGCACCACGGGACACAAAGGACTAGCGGGGCATGGGTGGCACGAGCAGTACTTC. This sequence encodes CASTTGHKGLAGHGWHEQYF. Combining the CDR3 with reference TRBV5-1 and TRBJ2-7 gives the whole variable domain KAGVTQTPRYLIKTRGQQVTLSCSPISGHRSVSWYQQTPGQGLQFLFEYFSETQRNKGNFPGRFSGRQFSNSRSEMNVSTLELGDSALYLCASTTGHKGLAGHGWHEQYFGPGTRLTVT.

V gene TRBV3-1 (or the pseudogene TRBV3-2) combines with J gene TRBJ1-2; D unresolved. V lost 7 bases, J lost 1 base, and 10 bases lay in between. The germline CDR1 and CDR2 sequences are LGHDT and YNNKEL (reference sequence). The CDR3 is made up of 13 amino acids. CDR3 residues: CASNPGFNYGYTF. The CDR3 coding sequence is TGTGCCAGCAACCCGGGCTTTAACTATGGCTACACCTTC.

The chain recombines TRBV5-5 with TRBJ1-1; 9 bases fit TRBD1. The trim removed 8 bases at V and 3 bases at J, leaving 5 bases unmatched. Per the germline V gene, CDR1 is SGHKS and CDR2 is YYEKEE (reference sequence). The CDR3 has 13 amino acids. CDR3 bases: TGTGCCAGTAAGGGACAGGGCCACACTGAAGCTTTCTTT. It yields the protein CASKGQGHTEAFF.

The chain combines TRBV4-1 with TRBJ1-2; D is undetermined. This CDR3 has 15 amino acids. CDR1 and CDR2 from the germline V gene are MGHRA and YSYEKL. With 6 bases removed from V and 8 bases from J, the gap between germline ends came to 22 bases. CDR3 protein: CASRSAPSKSEGYTF. CDR3 nucleotides: TGCGCCAGCAGGAGCGCGCCGTCCAAAAGTGAGGGCTACACCTTC.

A single count supports this clone. The CDR3 DNA follows: TGTGCCAGCAAGAGGGCAGATACGCAGTATTTT. It specifies CASKRADTQYF. This chain uses TRBV6-5 with TRBJ2-3, with D perhaps matching TRBD2 (5 bases). Between the trimmed V and J ends, which lost 7 bases and 4 bases, there was a span of 6 bases. The CDR3 sequence is 11 residues long. Per germline, CDR1 MNHEY and CDR2 SVGAGI.

This clone is labeled as medium-sized. The rearrangement links TRBV14 to TRBJ2-2; TRBD1 matches 9 bases. Germline assignment: CDR1 SGHDN and CDR2 FVKESK. The CDR3 consists of 15 residues. The V and J ends lost 4 bases and 0 bases, in that order; junction bases with no gene match: 0. The CDR3 coding sequence is TGTGCCAGCAGCCGGGACAGGGCGAACACCGGGGAGCTGTTTTTT. Translation gives CASSRDRANTGELFF.

The genes are TRBV19 and TRBJ1-2, with D uncertain. V lost 5 bases, J lost 3 bases, and 13 bases lay in between. The length of the CDR3 is 14 residues. CDR1 is LNHDA, CDR2 SQIVND, per germline (reference sequence). For the CDR3, the DNA is TGTGCCAGTAGTGAAAACGATAGGTACTATGGCTACACCTTC. Amino acid sequence: CASSENDRYYGYTF.

The chain is built from TRBV6-5 and TRBJ1-1; 7 nucleotides line up with TRBD1. This CDR3 is 14 amino acids long. V lost 1 base to trimming and J lost 1 base; unmatched junction nucleotides: 0. Germline CDR1 is MNHEY and CDR2 is SVGAGI. CDR3 residues: CASSYWTGNTEAFF. DNA for the CDR3: TGTGCCAGCAGTTACTGGACAGGGAACACTGAAGCTTTCTTT.

This clone was counted a single time. The CDR3 protein is CASSPRRNSPLHF. In DNA, the CDR3 is TGTGCCAGCAGCCCCCGTAGGAATTCACCCCTCCACTTT. This chain uses TRBV11-2 with TRBJ1-6; D gene ambiguous. Germline V gene data show CDR1 as SGHAT and CDR2 as FQNNGV. With 5 bases removed from V and 7 bases from J, the gap between germline ends came to 9 bases. This CDR3 has 13 amino acids.

V is TRBV7-9 and J is TRBJ2-1, with D perhaps matching TRBD2 (5 bases). Germline CDR1 SEHNR, CDR2 FQNEAQ (reference sequence). CDR3 length: 14 residues. V dropped 1 base and J dropped 5 bases, with 9 bases sitting between them. The CDR3 is CASSLEYGDNEQFF. CDR3 nucleotide sequence: TGTGCCAGCAGCTTAGAATACGGGGACAATGAGCAGTTCTTC.

The genes are TRBV2 and TRBJ1-1; D ambiguous. Deletions cut 3 bases from V and 10 bases from J, with 9 bases between. CDR1 is SNHLY, CDR2 FYNNEI, per germline. This CDR3 spans 11 amino acids. CDR3 region: CASSENTVAFF. DNA of the CDR3: TGTGCCAGCAGTGAGAATACCGTAGCTTTCTTT.

V gene TRBV19 combines with J gene TRBJ1-4, with D possibly being TRBD1 (6 bases). Germline CDR1 reads LNHDA; CDR2 reads SQIVND (reference sequence). Trimming pared 5 bases from V and 3 bases from J, leaving 13 bases between. The CDR3 totals 15 residues. The CDR3 spells CASSPPGQANEKLFF. The DNA of the CDR3 is TGTGCCAGTAGTCCTCCGGGACAAGCTAATGAAAAACTGTTTTTT.

The CDR3 sequence is CASSSAVRTNYGYTF. The CDR3 DNA is TGCGCCAGCAGCTCGGCGGTCAGAACTAACTATGGCTACACCTTC. This sequence joins TRBV5-1 and TRBJ1-2, with D unclear. Germline assignment: CDR1 SGHRS and CDR2 YFSETQ. This CDR3 contains 15 residues. Trimming cost V 3 bases and J 0 bases, with 12 bases left between them.

The chain is built from TRBV7-8 and TRBJ2-2, with TRBD2 matching over 10 bases. J gave up 1 base and V 4 bases, and 3 bases lay outside the gene matches. Per germline, CDR1 SGHVS and CDR2 FQNEAQ. The CDR3 sequence is 16 residues long. The CDR3 protein is CASSWSGGENTGELFF. Written as DNA, the CDR3 is TGTGCCAGCAGCTGGAGCGGGGGGGAGAACACCGGGGAGCTGTTTTTT.

V gene TRBV2 combines with J gene TRBJ2-3; the match to TRBD2 covers 15 bases. Germline V gene data show CDR1 as SNHLY and CDR2 as FYNNEI. The CDR3 has 17 amino acids. The V and J ends lost 2 bases and 6 bases, in that order; junction bases with no gene match: 6. CDR3 protein: CASSEIGTSGGSDTQYF. DNA for the CDR3: TGTGCCAGCAGTGAAATCGGGACTAGCGGGGGGAGCGATACGCAGTATTTT.

The J gene is TRBJ1-5, the V gene TRBV2; no reliable D call. Looked up from germline, CDR1 is SNHLY and CDR2 is FYNNEI. CDR3 length: 15 residues. V shed 6 bases and J shed 0 bases, with 12 bases lying between them. The CDR3 nucleotides are TGTGCCAGCAGGACTAATAGCGGTAGCAATCAGCCCCAGCATTTT. It translates to CASRTNSGSNQPQHF. Based on the CDR3 plus reference TRBV2 and TRBJ1-5, the full variable domain is EPEVTQTPSHQVTQMGQEVILRCVPISNHLYFYWYRQILGQKVEFLVSFYNNEISEKSEIFDDQFSVERPDGSNFTLKIRSTKLEDSAMYFCASRTNSGSNQPQHFGDGTRLSIL.

This clone was observed a few times. The chain uses TRBV5-5 and TRBJ1-1; a weak D match, TRBD1 (5 bases). CDR1 is SGHKS, CDR2 YYEKEE, per germline (reference sequence). Trimming removed 2 bases at V and 2 bases at J, with 10 bases between. This CDR3 is 14 amino acids long. Here the CDR3 reads CASSFRGDNTEAFF. CDR3 nucleotide sequence: TGTGCCAGCAGCTTCCGGGGGGACAACACTGAAGCTTTCTTT.